These 27 T cell receptor beta chains share one sample of origin, sequenced in a study of neurological immune-mediated disorders. MiXCR, run by TCRdb on the 5' RACE reads, gives a single entry per CDR3 protein. The sample shows 100,000 or so distinct CDR3 sequences, over 10% of them seen only once. This sample's time point: longitudinal time-point 2. The specimen sequenced was PBMCs. These receptors were collected from a female donor with HTLV-1-associated myelopathy (HAM/TSP).

This sequence joins TRBV20-1 and TRBJ2-1; D gene uncertain. Germline values: CDR1 DFQATT, CDR2 SNEGSKA (reference sequence). This CDR3 is 16 amino acids long. The germline V and J ends were trimmed by 1 base and 5 bases, with 18 bases remaining between them. CDR3 DNA: TGCAGTGCTAGAGTAGGGTGGCGTGTGGGGAACAATGAGCAGTTCTTC. Encoded protein: CSARVGWRVGNNEQFF.

This clonotype was seen at least ten times. V gene TRBV4-1 combines with J gene TRBJ2-3; maybe TRBD2 (6 bases). The CDR3 runs to 16 residues. Germline V gene data show CDR1 as MGHRA and CDR2 as YSYEKL. Trimming left V 3 bases short and J 1 base short, with 14 bases between. The CDR3 DNA reads TGCGCCAGCAGCCAGGCGGAGGGTCAGGGCACAGATACGCAGTATTTT. It is translated as CASSQAEGQGTDTQYF.

There are many counts of this clonotype. The chain is built from TRBV3-1 and TRBJ2-7, with 10 bases identical to TRBD2. The germline gives CDR1 LGHDT, CDR2 YNNKEL (reference sequence). Germline trimming cut 2 bases from V and 3 bases from J; bases unmatched to any gene: 4. This CDR3 contains 15 residues. CDR3 nucleotides: TGTGCCAGCAGCCAAAGCCCTAGCGGGGGCTACGAGCAGTACTTC. Protein: CASSQSPSGGYEQYF.

This clonotype was seen ten or more times. CDR3 amino acids: CASSELRDRVEKLFF. CDR3 bases: TGTGCCAGCAGTGAACTCCGGGACAGGGTTGAAAAACTGTTTTTT. The chain combines TRBV25-1 with TRBJ1-4, with TRBD1 identical over 9 bases. V shed 2 bases, J shed 7 bases, and the junction held 5 bases outside the gene matches. Germline CDR1 MGHDK, CDR2 SYGVNS. The CDR3 totals 15 residues.

Many counts were recorded for this clonotype. The chain has TRBV7-2 and TRBJ2-5, with 7 bases identical to TRBD1. Germline assignment: CDR1 SGHTA and CDR2 FQGNSA. The CDR3 totals 16 residues. Trimming cost V 2 bases and J 0 bases; bases outside gene matches: 6. CDR3 nucleotide sequence: TGTGCCAGCAGCTTACGACGGACAGGCTACCAAGAGACCCAGTACTTC. Translating gives CASSLRRTGYQETQYF.

This clonotype was detected ten times or more. The chain is built from TRBV7-9 and TRBJ2-5, with 10 bases identical to TRBD2. The CDR3 sequence is 16 residues long. Germline CDR1 and CDR2: SEHNR and FQNEAQ (reference sequence). With V trimmed by 0 bases and J by 0 bases, 1 base remained unmatched. The CDR3 region has the DNA TGTGCCAGCAGCTTAGCTAGCGGGGGGAACCAAGAGACCCAGTACTTC. It is translated as CASSLASGGNQETQYF.

This clonotype was found many times. The chain is built from TRBV6-5 and TRBJ2-3; the match to TRBD1 covers 8 bases. Germline CDR1 is MNHEY and CDR2 is SVGAGI. This CDR3 has 14 amino acids. Trimming took 6 bases from V and 3 from J; bases not matched to a gene: 5. The DNA for the CDR3 is TGTGCCAGCAGCCCGGGACAGGCGACAGATACGCAGTATTTT. Protein sequence: CASSPGQATDTQYF.

This clonotype has ten or more counts. The chain combines TRBV6-6 with TRBJ2-1; no reliable D call. The CDR3 extends over 14 amino acids. Germline values: CDR1 MNHNY, CDR2 SVGAGI (reference sequence). V lost 5 bases, J lost 3 bases, and 11 bases lay in between. CDR3 region: CASSTNKDYNEQFF. CDR3 DNA sequence: TGTGCCAGCAGTACAAACAAAGACTACAATGAGCAGTTCTTC.

This clonotype has at least ten counts. The chain joins TRBV5-1 to TRBJ2-5; TRBD2 matches at 13 bases. Germline CDR1 is SGHRS and CDR2 is YFSETQ. The trim removed 7 bases at V and 4 bases at J, leaving 7 bases unmatched. CDR3 length: 15 amino acids. DNA for the CDR3: TGCGCCAGCCGGACTAGCGGGGGAAAGGGAGAGACCCAGTACTTC. Translation gives CASRTSGGKGETQYF.

This clonotype was recorded many times. The V call is TRBV28, the J call TRBJ1-2, with D possibly TRBD1 on 5 matching bases. Germline loops: CDR1 MDHEN, CDR2 SYDVKM. V was shortened by 7 bases and J by 3 bases, with 18 bases between the two germline ends. The length of the CDR3 is 15 residues. CDR3 bases: TGTGCCAGCACCGACACCGGGGGGACTTACTATGGCTACACCTTC. Translation gives CASTDTGGTYYGYTF.

This clonotype was seen more than once but under ten times. The chain recombines TRBV28 with TRBJ1-5; tentative D call: TRBD1 (5 bases). Per germline, CDR1 MDHEN and CDR2 SYDVKM. The germline V and J ends were trimmed by 6 bases and 1 base, with 10 bases remaining between them. This CDR3 region has 14 residues. CDR3 DNA: TGTGCCAGCAGCCCGGGACTGAGCAATCAGCCCCAGCATTTT. Its protein is CASSPGLSNQPQHF.

This clonotype was seen many times. This chain links TRBV28 with TRBJ2-7, with a tentative D call TRBD2 (6 bases). V dropped 0 bases and J dropped 7 bases, with 13 bases sitting between them. This CDR3 contains 14 residues. The germline V gene has CDR1 MDHEN and CDR2 SYDVKM. The CDR3 sequence is CASSLWEGSREQYF. The CDR3 nucleotides read TGTGCCAGCAGTTTATGGGAGGGATCGAGAGAGCAGTACTTC.

This clonotype was detected ten times or more. This chain links TRBV5-1 with TRBJ2-3; 8 bases match TRBD2. This CDR3 contains 16 residues. J gave up 2 bases and V 0 bases, and 5 bases lay outside the gene matches. The germline gives CDR1 SGHRS, CDR2 YFSETQ. The CDR3 DNA is TGCGCCAGCAGCTTGGAGCTAGCGGGCCTCACAGATACGCAGTATTTT. Amino acid sequence: CASSLELAGLTDTQYF. Full variable domain (outside the CDR3, taken from reference TRBV5-1 and TRBJ2-3): KAGVTQTPRYLIKTRGQQVTLSCSPISGHRSVSWYQQTPGQGLQFLFEYFSETQRNKGNFPGRFSGRQFSNSRSEMNVSTLELGDSALYLCASSLELAGLTDTQYFGPGTRLTVL.

Points on this clonotype: A much bigger clone sits one base away, suggesting this may be a read error. CDR3 sequence (DNA): TGTCCCAGCAGCTCTCAGACTAGCGGAAACAATGAGCAGTTCTTC. It codes for CPSSSQTSGNNEQFF. The V call is TRBV7-2, the J call TRBJ2-1; TRBD2 matches 9 bases. CDR1 and CDR2 (germline): SGHTA, FQGNSA. The CDR3 consists of 15 residues.

This clonotype was detected ten times or more. The V call is TRBV7-9, the J call TRBJ2-7; D unresolved. Germline V gene sequence: CDR1 SEHNR, CDR2 FQNEAQ (reference sequence). Trimming left V 2 bases short and J 2 bases short, with 4 bases between. This CDR3 is built from 12 residues. The CDR3 region is CASSLTTYEQYF. For the CDR3, the DNA is TGTGCCAGCAGCTTAACTACCTACGAGCAGTACTTC.

This clonotype was recorded many times. The gene calls are TRBV2 and TRBJ1-2; D gene unclear. Trimming left V 7 bases short and J 4 bases short, with 19 bases between. The CDR3 covers 15 residues. CDR1 is SNHLY and CDR2 is FYNNEI in the germline V gene. In DNA form, the CDR3 reads TGTGCCAGCAATAGGCGGGAGGAGGGTATCTATGGCTACACCTTC. This codes for CASNRREEGIYGYTF.

In its sample, this clonotype was seen many times. This chain links TRBV10-1 with TRBJ2-3; TRBD2 matches at 10 bases. Per germline, CDR1 WNHNN and CDR2 SYGVQD (reference sequence). J was trimmed by 4 bases and V by 3 bases; bases with no gene match: 19. The CDR3 spans 20 residues. CDR3 loop: CASSDKHRSGGSQGPDTQYF. DNA for the CDR3: TGCGCCAGCAGTGACAAGCACCGTAGCGGGGGGTCCCAAGGGCCAGATACGCAGTATTTT.

This clonotype was detected a few times. The CDR3 DNA sequence: TGTGCCAGTAGTCCTGACAGGGGGAAGCCCCAGCATTTT. Translation: CASSPDRGKPQHF. The chain couples TRBV19 to TRBJ1-5; 9 nucleotides align to TRBD1. The CDR3 consists of 13 residues. Losses at the gene ends were 5 bases for V and 8 bases for J; bases not matched to a gene: 4. Germline CDR1 and CDR2: LNHDA and SQIVND (reference sequence).

This clonotype was recorded at least ten times. The genes are TRBV29-1 and TRBJ2-3, with D possibly matching TRBD1 (5 bases). CDR1 is SQVTM and CDR2 is ANQGSEA in the germline V gene. Trimming pared 4 bases from V and 0 bases from J, leaving 8 bases between. This CDR3 is 13 amino acids long. The CDR3, as DNA: TGCAGCGTTGCTCAGGGCAGCACAGATACGCAGTATTTT. Amino acid sequence: CSVAQGSTDTQYF.

Many counts were recorded for this clonotype. The rearrangement links TRBV27 to TRBJ2-3; D not resolved. The V end was cut by 6 bases, the J end by 6 bases, with 7 bases between. This CDR3 has 11 amino acids. Per germline, CDR1 MNHEY and CDR2 SMNVEV (reference sequence). The CDR3 nucleotides are TGTGCCAGCAGCTTTTCTGATACGCAGTATTTT. Protein product: CASSFSDTQYF.

This clonotype was recorded many times. The chain links TRBV4-1 to TRBJ1-1, with a tentative D call TRBD1 (5 bases). The CDR3 loop spans 14 amino acids. With 1 base removed from V and 6 bases from J, the gap between germline ends came to 12 bases. Germline CDR1 MGHRA, CDR2 YSYEKL. CDR3 in amino acids: CASSQVDGGAEAFF. Here the CDR3 DNA reads TGCGCCAGCAGCCAAGTCGATGGGGGGGCTGAAGCTTTCTTT.

This clonotype was observed a handful of times. The V and J genes are TRBV12-3 or TRBV12-4 and TRBJ2-7; no reliable D call. This CDR3 comprises 17 residues. V lost 1 base, J lost 2 bases, and 18 bases lay in between. The CDR3 DNA follows: TGTGCCAGCAGTTTAGATTTTTCCGTTAGGGTCCCCTACGAGCAGTACTTC. It encodes CASSLDFSVRVPYEQYF.

This clonotype has a count of ten or more. The chain links TRBV27 to TRBJ2-7, with 7 positions matching TRBD2. V shed 2 bases and J 3 bases; nucleotides not matched to a gene: 16. The CDR3 totals 18 residues. Germline CDR1 MNHEY, CDR2 SMNVEV (reference sequence). The CDR3 nucleotides read TGTGCCAGCAGTTTAAGAAGGCCGGGACTAAATCCGATCTACGAGCAGTACTTC. This translates into CASSLRRPGLNPIYEQYF.

This clonotype was picked up many times. The chain employs TRBV9 and TRBJ2-7, with D tentatively TRBD1 (5 bases). The V gene's germline CDR1 is SGDLS and CDR2 YYNGEE. The CDR3 spans 15 residues. Deletions cut 0 bases from V and 2 bases from J, with 12 bases between. As DNA, the CDR3 is TGTGCCAGCAGCGTAGCAGGGAATGCAGCCTACGAGCAGTACTTC. Protein product: CASSVAGNAAYEQYF.

This clonotype was counted at least ten times. The chain uses TRBV29-1 and TRBJ2-5; TRBD2 aligns across 8 bases. The CDR3 has 15 residues. Trimming at V came to 0 bases and at J to 4 bases, leaving 7 bases not matched to a gene. From germline, CDR1 is SQVTM and CDR2 ANQGSEA. CDR3 DNA: TGCAGCGTTGAAGACTTGGTTCGGGGGGGAGAGACCCAGTACTTC. It yields the protein CSVEDLVRGGETQYF. Complete variable domain (other parts from reference TRBV29-1 and TRBJ2-5): SAVISQKPSRDICQRGTSLTIQCQVDSQVTMMFWYRQQPGQSLTLIATANQGSEATYESGFVIDKFPISRPNLTFSTLTVSNMSPEDSSIYLCSVEDLVRGGETQYFGPGTRLLVL.

This clonotype was detected many times. J is TRBJ2-3 and V is TRBV5-1; 12 bases fit TRBD2. After removal of 4 bases from V and 0 bases from J, the junction contained 9 bases not matched to a gene. The germline V gene encodes CDR1 SGHRS and CDR2 YFSETQ. CDR3 length: 18 residues. The CDR3: CASSPLKLAGGSTDTQYF. The CDR3, as DNA: TGCGCCAGCAGCCCACTCAAACTAGCGGGGGGAAGCACAGATACGCAGTATTTT.

The table lists this clonotype with many counts. The rearrangement joins TRBV9 to TRBJ2-7; D tentatively reads TRBD1 or TRBD2 (5 bases each). The CDR3 has 14 residues. V lost 8 bases to trimming and J lost 3 bases, with 18 bases between them. CDR1 is SGDLS, CDR2 YYNGEE, per germline. The CDR3: CASSLLGTFYEQYF. Written as DNA, the CDR3 is TGTGCCAGTTCGTTGTTGGGGACCTTCTACGAGCAGTACTTC.